This T cell receptor beta chain stems from a study of blood T cells in healthy people across ages. Study-wide results and limits: When set beside aged donors, long-lived donors presented more naive CD4+ cells and higher diversity.

Of note for this clonotype: What it binds is not known.

Using a J-beta primer mix together with a sample-barcoded 5' primer, a second PCR was run for roughly 7 to 11 cycles. Every molecule of cDNA carried a tag from a template-switch adaptor with 12 random nucleotides. Each CDR3 protein is one row after TCRdb ran MiXCR on the 5' RACE reads. This table has over 950,000 distinct CDR3 sequences, roughly 50% appearing once. Sequenced sample: blood. This clonotype was obtained from a woman aged 55-69 years in good health.

CDR3 residues: CASSQDWGSSLADTQYF. The CDR3 DNA sequence: TGCGCCAGCAGCCAAGATTGGGGCTCTAGCTTGGCAGATACGCAGTATTTT. The chain links TRBV4-3 to TRBJ2-3; D is perhaps TRBD1 or TRBD2 (5 bases each). The V end lost 0 bases, the J end lost 4 bases, and 17 bases lay between the germline ends. CDR1 and CDR2 (germline): LGHNA, YSLEER. This CDR3 region has 17 residues.